This T cell receptor beta chain was observed in a study of CD8+ T cells in alopecia areata. On the study more broadly: Administration of oral tofacitinib to treated patients was at 5 to 10 mg twice daily.

Germline lookup yields CDR1 SGHDN and CDR2 FVKESK. Trimming took 3 bases from V and 6 from J, leaving 13 bases between them. This CDR3 spans 14 amino acids. On this clone: As yet, its antigen is unknown.

Broader study findings: Many expanded lesional clones stayed in scalp and blood while on tofacitinib.

As the sequencing template, cDNA was produced by extracting RNA and reverse transcribing it. TCRdb keeps only in-frame clones here, not all; method: immunoSEQ multiplex PCR. The data contain some 210,000 clones, more than 60% of them seen just once; the ten biggest clones take up approximately 1.2%. Treatment noted: oral pan-JAK inhibitor, 5-10 mg twice daily. This specimen consisted of CD4+ T cells sorted from blood, obtained at roughly week 45, from a patient treated with tofacitinib. The rearrangement links TRBV14 to TRBJ2-3, with D hard to call. The receptor's source is a human donor with alopecia areata. The CDR3 DNA reads as TGTGCCAGCAGCCAGCAACAGTTCTGGGATACGCAGTATTTT. Amino acid sequence: CASSQQQFWDTQYF.